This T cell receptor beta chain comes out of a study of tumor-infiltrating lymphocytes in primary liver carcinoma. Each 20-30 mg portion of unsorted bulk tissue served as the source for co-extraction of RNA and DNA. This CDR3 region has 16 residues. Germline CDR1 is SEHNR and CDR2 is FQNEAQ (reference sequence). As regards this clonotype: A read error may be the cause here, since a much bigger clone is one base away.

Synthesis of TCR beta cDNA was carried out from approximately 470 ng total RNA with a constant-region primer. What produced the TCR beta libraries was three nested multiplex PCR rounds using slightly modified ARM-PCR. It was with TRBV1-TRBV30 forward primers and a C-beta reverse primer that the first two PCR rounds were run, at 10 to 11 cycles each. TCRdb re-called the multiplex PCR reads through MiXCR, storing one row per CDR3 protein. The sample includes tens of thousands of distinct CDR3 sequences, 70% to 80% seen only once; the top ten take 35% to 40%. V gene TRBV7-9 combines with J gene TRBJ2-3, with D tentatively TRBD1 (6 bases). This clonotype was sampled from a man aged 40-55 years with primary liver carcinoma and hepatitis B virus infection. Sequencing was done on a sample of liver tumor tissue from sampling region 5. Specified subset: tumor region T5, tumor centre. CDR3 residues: CASGLVGALGMDTQYF. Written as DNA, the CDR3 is TGTGCCAGCGGCTTAGTGGGGGCCCTTGGGATGGATACGCAGTATTTT. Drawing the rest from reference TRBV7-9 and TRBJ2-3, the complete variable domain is DTGVSQNPRHKITKRGQNVTFRCDPISEHNRLYWYRQTLGQGPEFLTYFQNEAQLEKSRLLSDRFSAERPKGSFSTLEIQRTEQGDSAMYLCASGLVGALGMDTQYFGPGTRLTVL.